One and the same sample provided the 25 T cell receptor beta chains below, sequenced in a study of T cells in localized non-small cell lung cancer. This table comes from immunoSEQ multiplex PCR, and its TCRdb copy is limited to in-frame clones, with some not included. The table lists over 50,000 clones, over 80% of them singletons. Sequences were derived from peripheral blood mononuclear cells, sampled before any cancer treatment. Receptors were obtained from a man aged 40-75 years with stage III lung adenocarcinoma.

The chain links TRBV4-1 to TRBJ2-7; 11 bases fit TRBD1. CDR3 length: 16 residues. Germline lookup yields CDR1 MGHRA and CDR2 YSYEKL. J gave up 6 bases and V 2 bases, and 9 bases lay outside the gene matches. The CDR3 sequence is CASSQPSGTGGAEQYF. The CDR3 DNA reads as TGCGCCAGCAGCCAACCCTCCGGGACAGGGGGAGCCGAGCAGTACTTC.

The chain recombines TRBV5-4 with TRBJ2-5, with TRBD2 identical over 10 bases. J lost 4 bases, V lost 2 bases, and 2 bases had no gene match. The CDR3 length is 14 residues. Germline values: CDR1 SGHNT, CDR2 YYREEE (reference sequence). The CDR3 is CASSFGLAVETQYF. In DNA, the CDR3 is TGTGCCAGCAGCTTCGGACTAGCGGTAGAGACCCAGTACTTC.

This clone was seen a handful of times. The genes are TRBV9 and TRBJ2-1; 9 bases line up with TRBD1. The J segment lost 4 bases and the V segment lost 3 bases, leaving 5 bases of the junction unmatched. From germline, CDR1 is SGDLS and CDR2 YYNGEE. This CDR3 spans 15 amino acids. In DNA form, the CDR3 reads TGTGCCAGCAGCGCATCCGGGACAGGGTACAATGAGCAGTTCTTC. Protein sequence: CASSASGTGYNEQFF.

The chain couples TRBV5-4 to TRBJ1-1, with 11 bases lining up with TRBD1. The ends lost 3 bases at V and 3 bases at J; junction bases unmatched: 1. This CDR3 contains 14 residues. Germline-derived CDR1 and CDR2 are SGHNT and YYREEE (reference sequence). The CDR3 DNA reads TGTGCCAGCAGCTGGGGACAGGGGGACACTGAAGCTTTCTTT. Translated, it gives CASSWGQGDTEAFF.

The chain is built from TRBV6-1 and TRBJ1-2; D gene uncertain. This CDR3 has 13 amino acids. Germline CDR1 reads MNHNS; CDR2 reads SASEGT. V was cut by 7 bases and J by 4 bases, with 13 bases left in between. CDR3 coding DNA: TGTGCCAGCAATAAGGAGAACTTCTATGGCTACACCTTC. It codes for CASNKENFYGYTF.

DNA for the CDR3: TGTGCCAGCAGGAACCCGCGGGACTATAGGGAAAAACTGTTTTTT. Its protein is CASRNPRDYREKLFF. The chain has TRBV27 and TRBJ1-4; D may be TRBD1 (5 bases). Deletions cut 6 bases from V and 8 bases from J, with 19 bases between. The CDR3 runs 15 residues. Germline V gene lookup returns CDR1 MNHEY and CDR2 SMNVEV (reference sequence).

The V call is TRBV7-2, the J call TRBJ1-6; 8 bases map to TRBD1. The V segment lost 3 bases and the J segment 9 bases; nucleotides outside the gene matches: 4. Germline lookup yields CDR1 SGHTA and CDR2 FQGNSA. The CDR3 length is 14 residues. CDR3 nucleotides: TGTGCCAGCAGCTTGGGGGACAGGAGTTCACCCCTCCACTTT. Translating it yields CASSLGDRSSPLHF.

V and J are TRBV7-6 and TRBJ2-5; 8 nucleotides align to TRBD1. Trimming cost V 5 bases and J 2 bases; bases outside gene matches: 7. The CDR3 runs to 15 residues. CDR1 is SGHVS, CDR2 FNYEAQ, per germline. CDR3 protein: CASSQGARGQETQYF. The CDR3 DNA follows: TGTGCCAGCAGCCAGGGGGCGCGAGGACAAGAGACCCAGTACTTC.

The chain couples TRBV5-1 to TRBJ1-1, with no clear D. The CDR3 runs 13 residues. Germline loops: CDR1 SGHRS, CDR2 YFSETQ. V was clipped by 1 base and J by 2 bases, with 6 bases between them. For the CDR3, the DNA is TGCGCCAGCAGCTTGTCGAGTAACACTGAAGCTTTCTTT. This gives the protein CASSLSSNTEAFF.

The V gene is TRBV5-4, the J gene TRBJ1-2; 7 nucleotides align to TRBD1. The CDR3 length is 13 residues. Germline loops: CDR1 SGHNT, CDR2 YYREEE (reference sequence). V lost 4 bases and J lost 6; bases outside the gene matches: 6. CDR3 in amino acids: CASSQGGPDGYTF. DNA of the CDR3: TGTGCCAGCAGCCAGGGGGGTCCCGATGGCTACACCTTC.

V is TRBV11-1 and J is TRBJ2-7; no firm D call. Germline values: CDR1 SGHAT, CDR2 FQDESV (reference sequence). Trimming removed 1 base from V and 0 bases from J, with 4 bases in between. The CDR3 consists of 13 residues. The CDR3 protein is CASSLGGSYEQYF. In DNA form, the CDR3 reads TGTGCCAGCAGCTTAGGTGGCTCCTACGAGCAGTACTTC.

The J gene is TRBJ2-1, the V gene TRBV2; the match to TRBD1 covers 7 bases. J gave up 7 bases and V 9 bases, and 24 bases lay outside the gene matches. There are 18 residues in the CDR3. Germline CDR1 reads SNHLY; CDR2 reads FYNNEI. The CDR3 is CARSRGWTRTRDRNEQFF. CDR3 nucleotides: TGTGCCAGGAGTAGGGGATGGACACGGACAAGGGACAGAAATGAGCAGTTCTTC. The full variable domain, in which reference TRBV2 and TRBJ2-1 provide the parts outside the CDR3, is EPEVTQTPSHQVTQMGQEVILRCVPISNHLYFYWYRQILGQKVEFLVSFYNNEISEKSEIFDDQFSVERPDGSNFTLKIRSTKLEDSAMYFCARSRGWTRTRDRNEQFFGPGTRLTVL.

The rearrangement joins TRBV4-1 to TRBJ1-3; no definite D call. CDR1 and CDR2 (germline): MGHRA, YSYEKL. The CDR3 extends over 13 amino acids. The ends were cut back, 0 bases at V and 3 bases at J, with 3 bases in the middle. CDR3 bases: TGCGCCAGCAGCCAAGATAGTGGAAACACCATATATTTT. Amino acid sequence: CASSQDSGNTIYF.

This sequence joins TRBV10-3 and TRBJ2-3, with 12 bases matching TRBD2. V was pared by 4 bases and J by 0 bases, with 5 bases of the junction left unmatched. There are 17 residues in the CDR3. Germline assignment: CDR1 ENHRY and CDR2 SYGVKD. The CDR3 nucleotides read TGTGCCATCAGTGCCCGACTAGCGGGGGTTAGCACAGATACGCAGTATTTT. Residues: CAISARLAGVSTDTQYF.

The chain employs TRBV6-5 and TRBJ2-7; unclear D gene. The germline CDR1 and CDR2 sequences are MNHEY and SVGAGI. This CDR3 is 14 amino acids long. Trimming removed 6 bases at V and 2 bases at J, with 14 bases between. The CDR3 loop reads CASRPLLRPYEQYF. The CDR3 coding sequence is TGTGCCAGCAGACCCCTCCTGAGGCCCTACGAGCAGTACTTC.

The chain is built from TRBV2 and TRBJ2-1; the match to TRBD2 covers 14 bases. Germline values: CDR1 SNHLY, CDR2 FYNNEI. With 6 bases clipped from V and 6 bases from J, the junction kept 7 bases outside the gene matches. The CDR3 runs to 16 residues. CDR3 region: CASRPPGLAGVNEQFF. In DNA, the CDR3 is TGTGCCAGCAGACCCCCGGGACTAGCGGGAGTCAATGAGCAGTTCTTC.

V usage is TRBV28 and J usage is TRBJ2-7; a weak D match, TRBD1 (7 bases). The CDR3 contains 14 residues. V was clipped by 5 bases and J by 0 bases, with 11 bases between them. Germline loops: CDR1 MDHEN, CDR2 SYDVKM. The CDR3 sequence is CASSGGGRSYEQYF. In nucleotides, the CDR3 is TGTGCCAGCAGTGGAGGGGGCCGCTCCTACGAGCAGTACTTC.

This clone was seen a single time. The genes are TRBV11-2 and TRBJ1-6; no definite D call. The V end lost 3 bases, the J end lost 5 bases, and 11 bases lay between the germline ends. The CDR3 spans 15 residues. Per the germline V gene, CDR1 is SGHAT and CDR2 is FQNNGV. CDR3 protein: CASSLRESDNSPLHF. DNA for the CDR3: TGTGCCAGCAGCTTGAGAGAATCTGATAATTCACCCCTCCACTTT.

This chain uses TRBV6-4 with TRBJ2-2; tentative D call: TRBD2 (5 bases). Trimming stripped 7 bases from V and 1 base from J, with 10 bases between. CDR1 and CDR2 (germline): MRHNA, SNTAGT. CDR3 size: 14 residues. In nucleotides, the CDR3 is TGTGCCAGCAAGACGGGAAGGAACACCGGGGAGCTGTTTTTT. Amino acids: CASKTGRNTGELFF.

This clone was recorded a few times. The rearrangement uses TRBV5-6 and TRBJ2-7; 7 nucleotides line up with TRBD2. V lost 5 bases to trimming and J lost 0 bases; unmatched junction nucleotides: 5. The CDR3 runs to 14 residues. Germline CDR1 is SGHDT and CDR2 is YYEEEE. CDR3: CASSSGFPSYEQYF. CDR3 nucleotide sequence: TGTGCCAGCAGTAGCGGGTTTCCCTCCTACGAGCAGTACTTC.

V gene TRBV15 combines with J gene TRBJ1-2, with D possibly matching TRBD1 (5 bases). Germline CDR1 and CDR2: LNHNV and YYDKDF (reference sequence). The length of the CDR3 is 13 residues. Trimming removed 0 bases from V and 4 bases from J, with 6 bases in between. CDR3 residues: CATSRDGGYGYTF. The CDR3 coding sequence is TGTGCCACCAGCAGAGATGGGGGCTATGGCTACACCTTC.

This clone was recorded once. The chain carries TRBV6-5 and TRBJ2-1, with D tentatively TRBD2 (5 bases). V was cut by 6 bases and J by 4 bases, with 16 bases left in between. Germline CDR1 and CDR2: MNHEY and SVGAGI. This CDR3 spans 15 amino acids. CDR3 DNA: TGTGCCAGCAGAGTTTATGAGGGCTCGTACAATGAGCAGTTCTTC. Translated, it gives CASRVYEGSYNEQFF.

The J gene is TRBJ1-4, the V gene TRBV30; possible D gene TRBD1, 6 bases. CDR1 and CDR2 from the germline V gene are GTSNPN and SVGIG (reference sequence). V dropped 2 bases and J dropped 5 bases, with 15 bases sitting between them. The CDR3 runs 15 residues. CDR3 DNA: TGTGCCTGGAGTTGGAGGGGGGTAGGAAATGAAAAACTGTTTTTT. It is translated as CAWSWRGVGNEKLFF.

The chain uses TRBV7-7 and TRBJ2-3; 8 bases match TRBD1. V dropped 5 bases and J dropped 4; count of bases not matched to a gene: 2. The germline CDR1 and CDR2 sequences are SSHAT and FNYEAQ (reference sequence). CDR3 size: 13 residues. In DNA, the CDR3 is TGTGCCAGCAGCCGGACAGGGTCAGATACGCAGTATTTT. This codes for CASSRTGSDTQYF.

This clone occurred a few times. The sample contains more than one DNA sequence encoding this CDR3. CDR3 region: CSVATGVYGYTF. CDR3 DNA sequence: TGCAGCGTCGCGACAGGGGTCTATGGCTACACCTTC. This chain uses TRBV29-1 with TRBJ1-2, with 8 bases identical to TRBD1. Trimming took 6 bases from V and 4 from J; bases not matched to a gene: 4. This CDR3 contains 12 residues. Germline-derived CDR1 and CDR2 are SQVTM and ANQGSEA.